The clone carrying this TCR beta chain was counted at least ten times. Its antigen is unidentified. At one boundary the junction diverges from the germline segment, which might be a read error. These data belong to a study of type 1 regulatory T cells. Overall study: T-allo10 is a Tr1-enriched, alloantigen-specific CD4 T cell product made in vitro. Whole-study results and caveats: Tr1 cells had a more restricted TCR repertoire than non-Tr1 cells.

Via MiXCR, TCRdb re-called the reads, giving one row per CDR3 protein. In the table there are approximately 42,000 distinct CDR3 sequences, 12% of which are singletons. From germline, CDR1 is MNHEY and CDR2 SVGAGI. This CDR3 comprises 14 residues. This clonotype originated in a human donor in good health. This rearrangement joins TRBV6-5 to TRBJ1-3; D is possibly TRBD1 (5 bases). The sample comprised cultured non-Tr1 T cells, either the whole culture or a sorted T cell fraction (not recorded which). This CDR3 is CASRSPGSGNTTYF. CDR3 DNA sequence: TGTGCCAGCAGGTCCCCAGGGTCCGGAAACACCACATATTTT.